The 5 T cell receptor beta chains listed next were all sequenced from one sample in a study of blood T cell repertoires in COVID-19. TCRdb's copy holds only in-frame clones and misses some; the assay was immunoSEQ multiplex PCR. The data hold roughly 70,000 clones, with 70% to 90% observed a single time. The specimen was peripheral blood. These receptor sequences come from an older woman with acute or convalescent COVID-19.

This sequence joins TRBV5-4 and TRBJ2-1, with 9 bases fitting TRBD1. J lost 2 bases, V lost 4 bases, and 4 bases had no gene match. This CDR3 has 15 amino acids. CDR1 is SGHNT and CDR2 is YYREEE in the germline V gene (reference sequence). CDR3 in DNA: TGTGCCAGCAGCGAAGGACAGGGGACCTACAATGAGCAGTTCTTC. The encoded protein is CASSEGQGTYNEQFF.

The chain recombines TRBV27 with TRBJ1-1; D perhaps matches TRBD1 (5 bases). The V gene lost 2 bases and the J gene lost 5 bases, with 9 bases spanning the gap. CDR3 length equals 13 residues. Germline V gene data show CDR1 as MNHEY and CDR2 as SMNVEV (reference sequence). Here the CDR3 reads CASSLRGQTEAFF. The DNA for the CDR3 is TGTGCCAGCAGTTTAAGGGGTCAGACTGAAGCTTTCTTT.

The chain joins TRBV5-1 to TRBJ1-4, with no clear D. V lost 0 bases, J lost 0 bases, and 9 bases lay in between. The germline V gene has CDR1 SGHRS and CDR2 YFSETQ. This CDR3 contains 16 residues. The CDR3 protein is CASSLGPSATNEKLFF. The CDR3 nucleotides are TGCGCCAGCAGCTTGGGCCCTAGTGCAACTAATGAAAAACTGTTTTTT.

The V and J genes are TRBV11-1 and TRBJ2-3; 7 nucleotides match TRBD1. The germline V gene has CDR1 SGHAT and CDR2 FQDESV (reference sequence). The trim removed 5 bases at V and 6 bases at J, leaving 11 bases unmatched. The length of the CDR3 is 15 residues. The chain's CDR3 is CASSQLQGTWDTQYF. The CDR3 bases are TGTGCCAGCAGCCAGTTACAGGGGACGTGGGATACGCAGTATTTT.

This clone has just a few counts. The rearrangement joins TRBV21-1 to TRBJ1-2; TRBD1, the table's D call, was not compared with the DNA. TRBV21-1 is given as a pseudogene. The CDR3 has 14 amino acids. The CDR3: CASSPPTGHYGYTF. In DNA, the CDR3 is TGTGCCAGCAGCCCCCCGACAGGGCACTATGGCTACACCTTC.